This T cell receptor beta chain comes out of a study of CXCR3-negative and CXCR3-positive naive CD8 T cells. Study overall: Roughly 1.5 +/- 0.3 million TRB reads came from each library, giving about 135 million in total. The study's findings and limits: In CXCR3-positive naive cells, the TRB CDR3s were more hydrophobic than in CXCR3-negative naive cells. In both naive subsets diversity was comparably high, whereas memory CD8+ cells showed much lower diversity.

The authors prepared UMI-labeled TRB cDNA libraries by 5' RACE. TCRdb processed the 5' RACE reads again and assigns one entry to each CDR3 protein, with no DNA. This table lists tens of thousands of distinct CDR3 sequences. The CDR3 contains 12 residues. In regard to this clonotype: Its antigen is unidentified.

Per CD8+ T cell subset, triplicate sorts of fewer than 350,000 cells each were done. The naive CD8+ gate required CD45RO-CCR7+CD27+CD95- phenotype. This TCR was recovered from a human donor in good health. Some clones in this sample may be carry-over from other donors' samples. The V gene is TRBV12-3 or TRBV12-4, the J gene TRBJ2-2. Specimen: naive CXCR3+ CD8+ T cells from blood. Subset specified: CD45RO-CCR7+CD27+CD95- naive CD8+ T cells expressing CXCR3 (TNR3+). CDR3 protein: CASRYLGGELFF.